The 4 T cell receptor beta chains given below trace back to one sample, sequenced in a study of blood T cell repertoires in COVID-19. Profiled with immunoSEQ multiplex PCR; TCRdb holds only in-frame clones, not every one. In the table there are about 150,000 clones, roughly 82% of which are singletons. The specimen was peripheral blood. These receptors were collected from a human donor with acute or convalescent COVID-19. The donor label of this sample is uncertain.

The rearrangement links TRBV19 to TRBJ1-2; possibly TRBD1 for D (5 bases). From germline, CDR1 is LNHDA and CDR2 SQIVND (reference sequence). Trimming removed 5 bases at V and 3 bases at J, with 7 bases between. This CDR3 spans 12 amino acids. The CDR3 is CASSGAYYGYTF. As DNA, the CDR3 is TGTGCCAGTAGTGGGGCGTACTATGGCTACACCTTC. Complete variable domain (other parts from reference TRBV19 and TRBJ1-2): DGGITQSPKYLFRKEGQNVTLSCEQNLNHDAMYWYRQDPGQGLRLIYYSQIVNDFQKGDIAEGYSVSREKKESFPLTVTSAQKNPTAFYLCASSGAYYGYTFGSGTRLTVV.

V is TRBV7-8 and J is TRBJ1-5; the match to TRBD1 covers 8 bases. The CDR3 is 15 amino acids. The V gene's germline CDR1 is SGHVS and CDR2 FQNEAQ. Losses at the gene ends were 1 base for V and 6 bases for J; bases not matched to a gene: 5. The CDR3 region has the DNA TGTGCCAGCAGCTTAGGACAGGGGATAAGTCAGCCCCAGCATTTT. As protein: CASSLGQGISQPQHF.

CDR3 loop: CASSSPGLAGGKSSYEQYF. CDR3 coding DNA: TGTGCCAGCAGTTCTCCGGGACTAGCGGGGGGTAAGAGCTCCTACGAGCAGTACTTC. The chain recombines TRBV6-2 or TRBV6-3 with TRBJ2-7, with TRBD2 identical over 15 bases. CDR3 length: 19 residues. V dropped 4 bases and J dropped 0; count of bases not matched to a gene: 10. The germline gives CDR1 MNHEY, CDR2 SVGEGT.

V and J are TRBV6-5 and TRBJ1-2; 7 positions agree with TRBD1. The trim removed 4 bases at V and 7 bases at J, leaving 6 bases unmatched. Germline values: CDR1 MNHEY, CDR2 SVGAGI. CDR3 length equals 13 residues. CDR3 bases: TGTGCCAGCAGTTCTACAGGGGAAAGTGGCTACACCTTC. The encoded protein is CASSSTGESGYTF.